The 28 T cell receptor beta chains reported below all come from one sample, sequenced in a study of blood T cells in healthy people across ages. Then a second PCR, running about 6 to 12 cycles, was carried out with a sample-barcoded 5' primer and a J-beta primer mix. Using its own MiXCR run on the 5' RACE reads, TCRdb lists one record per CDR3 protein. This table has 650,000 or so distinct CDR3 sequences, 45% to 60% appearing once. The specimen sequenced was blood. All receptors derive from a woman over 75 in good health.

CDR3 sequence: CASVPGTGGSDEQFF. CDR3 nucleotides: TGTGCCAGCGTCCCGGGGACAGGGGGGTCTGATGAGCAGTTCTTC. V and J are TRBV7-3 and TRBJ2-1; 11 bases line up with TRBD1. The CDR3 has 15 amino acids. Germline lookup yields CDR1 SGHTA and CDR2 FQGTGA. V lost 8 bases to trimming and J lost 8 bases; unmatched junction nucleotides: 11.

The chain is built from TRBV6-6 and TRBJ2-1; a weak D match, TRBD1 (6 bases). V dropped 1 base and J dropped 2 bases, with 9 bases sitting between them. The CDR3 has 15 amino acids. Per germline, CDR1 MNHNY and CDR2 SVGAGI (reference sequence). The CDR3 nucleotides read TGTGCCAGCAGTTACTTGACAGGAGCCTACAATGAGCAGTTCTTC. Its translation: CASSYLTGAYNEQFF.

The chain couples TRBV12-3 or TRBV12-4 to TRBJ1-6; D may be TRBD1 (6 bases). Trimming left V 6 bases short and J 9 bases short, with 15 bases between. This CDR3 is built from 14 residues. CDR3 nucleotide sequence: TGTGCCAGCAGCGAGGGGCAGGGGCGTTCACCCCTCCACTTT. Its translation is CASSEGQGRSPLHF.

This clonotype was found many times. V usage is TRBV29-1 and J usage is TRBJ2-4; TRBD1 matches 8 bases. After removal of 6 bases from V and 8 bases from J, the junction contained 12 bases not matched to a gene. The CDR3 contains 14 residues. Germline V gene data show CDR1 as SQVTM and CDR2 as ANQGSEA. Written as DNA, the CDR3 is TGCAGCGTCGCCCTTGGACAGGGTGGAGACATTCAGTACTTC. It codes for CSVALGQGGDIQYF.

The genes are TRBV6-5 and TRBJ2-7, with 10 bases lining up with TRBD2. Trimming at V came to 2 bases and at J to 0 bases, leaving 7 bases not matched to a gene. This CDR3 comprises 17 residues. Germline V gene sequence: CDR1 MNHEY, CDR2 SVGAGI. The CDR3 region has the DNA TGTGCCAGCAGTTACGGAGCGGGGGGGGTTAGCTCCTACGAGCAGTACTTC. Its protein is CASSYGAGGVSSYEQYF.

The V and J genes are TRBV18 and TRBJ2-1; unclear D gene. CDR3 length: 18 residues. The germline V gene has CDR1 KGHSH and CDR2 LQKENI. V was pared by 2 bases and J by 1 base, with 18 bases between. This CDR3 reads CASSPTFVSALSYNEQFF. The CDR3 nucleotides are TGTGCCAGCTCACCAACGTTTGTGTCGGCCCTTTCCTACAATGAGCAGTTCTTC.

The V and J genes are TRBV5-6 and TRBJ1-1; D call uncertain. This CDR3 has 13 residues. Germline V gene lookup returns CDR1 SGHDT and CDR2 YYEEEE. The V end lost 2 bases, the J end lost 3 bases, and 8 bases lay between the germline ends. The CDR3 region has the DNA TGTGCCAGCAGCTTTTTAGTGGACACTGAAGCTTTCTTT. This translates into CASSFLVDTEAFF.

This clonotype was counted only a few times. V gene TRBV12-3 or TRBV12-4 combines with J gene TRBJ1-5; D is unclear. CDR3 length equals 14 residues. Trimming removed 3 bases at V and 3 bases at J, with 9 bases between. CDR3 nucleotide sequence: TGTGCCAGCAGTTTCCCATCAACCAATCAGCCCCAGCATTTT. Its protein is CASSFPSTNQPQHF.

This chain links TRBV3-1 with TRBJ1-2, with TRBD1 identical over 8 bases. From germline, CDR1 is LGHDT and CDR2 YNNKEL (reference sequence). The CDR3 is 15 residues long. The V and J ends lost 0 bases and 7 bases, in that order; junction bases with no gene match: 7. The CDR3 here is CASSQDKDRVSGYTF. For the CDR3, the DNA is TGTGCCAGCAGCCAAGATAAGGACAGGGTGTCTGGCTACACCTTC.

This clonotype was observed many times. Germline and junction disagree at one end, which may indicate a read error. The chain carries TRBV29-1 and TRBJ2-1, with D unclear. The CDR3 sequence is 12 residues long. Germline lookup yields CDR1 SQVTM and CDR2 ANQGSEA. Here the CDR3 DNA reads TGCAGCGCTGGGTCTGTCCCCAATGAGCGGTTCTTC. Amino acids: CSAGSVPNERFF.

This clonotype occurred a few times. The chain links TRBV2 to TRBJ2-3; D is undetermined. The CDR3 runs to 10 residues. V lost 7 bases and J 8 bases, leaving 7 bases between the germline ends. CDR1 and CDR2 from the germline V gene are SNHLY and FYNNEI. CDR3: CASTSVTQYF. In DNA form, the CDR3 reads TGTGCCAGCACGAGTGTTACGCAGTATTTT.

V is TRBV2 and J is TRBJ2-1; maybe TRBD2 (5 bases). This CDR3 is built from 12 residues. Trimming left V 6 bases short and J 9 bases short, with 12 bases between. The germline V gene has CDR1 SNHLY and CDR2 FYNNEI. The CDR3 loop is CASSIARGEQFF. CDR3 coding DNA: TGTGCCAGCAGCATTGCACGGGGTGAGCAGTTCTTC.

DNA for the CDR3: TGCGCCAGCAGCCAGACACCCAGGGGAACAGATACGCAGTATTTT. Encoded protein: CASSQTPRGTDTQYF. The gene calls are TRBV4-1 and TRBJ2-3, with a tentative D call TRBD1 (6 bases). The germline V gene has CDR1 MGHRA and CDR2 YSYEKL. CDR3 length equals 15 residues. V was clipped by 3 bases and J by 3 bases, with 13 bases between them.

A remark on this clonotype: This may stem from a read error, because a much larger clone lies one nucleotide away. This rearrangement joins TRBV6-5 to TRBJ2-1; TRBD2 agrees at 11 bases. The J segment lost 4 bases and the V segment lost 8 bases, leaving 7 bases of the junction unmatched. Germline lookup yields CDR1 MNHEY and CDR2 SVGAGI. The CDR3 is 15 residues long. This CDR3 is CASARASGGYNEQFF. The CDR3 coding sequence is TGTGCCAGCGCGCGCGCTAGCGGGGGGTACAATGAGCAGTTCTTC.

The chain employs TRBV6-1 and TRBJ1-6; D gene unclear. Germline V CDR1 and CDR2: MNHNS, SASEGT. The CDR3 is 13 residues long. Trimming removed 1 base from V and 8 bases from J, with 6 bases in between. CDR3 sequence reads: CASSEGNDSPLHF. CDR3 DNA sequence: TGTGCCAGCAGTGAAGGGAACGATTCACCCCTCCACTTT.

Worth noting for this clonotype: Since a much larger clone is just one base distant, this may be a read error. V usage is TRBV12-3 or TRBV12-4 and J usage is TRBJ2-1, with D unclear. Trimming stripped 6 bases from V and 5 bases from J, with 14 bases between. The CDR3 consists of 14 residues. For the CDR3, the DNA is TGTGCCAGCAGCACTTACAGTTCCCACAATGAGCAGTTCTTC. Its translation: CASSTYSSHNEQFF.

This clonotype was seen a handful of times. The chain joins TRBV5-1 to TRBJ1-5, with D uncertain. The CDR3 loop spans 15 amino acids. CDR1 and CDR2 from the germline V gene are SGHRS and YFSETQ. V gave up 1 base and J gave up 3 bases, with 11 bases separating them. The CDR3 is CASSLSPLYNQPQHF. In nucleotides, the CDR3 is TGCGCCAGCAGCTTGTCTCCGCTCTACAATCAGCCCCAGCATTTT.

V usage is TRBV25-1 and J usage is TRBJ2-3; D remains unclear. CDR1 is MGHDK and CDR2 is SYGVNS in the germline V gene. V gave up 8 bases and J gave up 7 bases, with 10 bases separating them. The CDR3 is 11 amino acids. CDR3 protein: CASSLANTQYF. The CDR3 bases are TGTGCCAGCTCGTTAGCCAATACGCAGTATTTT.

This clonotype appeared once. The chain employs TRBV6-2 or TRBV6-3 and TRBJ2-4; D gene ambiguous. The closer fit of TRBJ2-7 to the DNA end suggests the J call may be wrong. The CDR3 sequence is 15 residues long. In germline, CDR1 is MNHEY, CDR2 SVGEGT. CDR3 nucleotides: TGTGCCAGCAGTATTACACCTTGGGCCTCCTACGAGCAGTACTTC. It specifies CASSITPWASYEQYF.

At least ten counts were recorded for this clonotype. V is TRBV7-9 and J is TRBJ2-7; D might be TRBD1 (5 bases). The CDR3 loop spans 12 amino acids. The germline V gene encodes CDR1 SEHNR and CDR2 FQNEAQ (reference sequence). Trimming took 5 bases from V and 4 from J, leaving 9 bases between them. CDR3 nucleotide sequence: TGTGCCAGCAGCGAACAGGAGTACGAGCAGTACTTC. Its translation: CASSEQEYEQYF. Combining the CDR3 with reference TRBV7-9 and TRBJ2-7 gives the whole variable domain DTGVSQNPRHKITKRGQNVTFRCDPISEHNRLYWYRQTLGQGPEFLTYFQNEAQLEKSRLLSDRFSAERPKGSFSTLEIQRTEQGDSAMYLCASSEQEYEQYFGPGTRLTVT.

This clonotype was counted only a few times. The chain recombines TRBV28 with TRBJ2-5, with 12 bases aligning to TRBD2. Germline V lookup: CDR1 MDHEN, CDR2 SYDVKM. V shed 5 bases, J shed 11 bases, and the junction held 21 bases outside the gene matches. The CDR3 has 18 amino acids. The CDR3, as DNA: TGTGCCAGCAGTCCCGACAGGGCCGGACTAGCGGGAAACAATGAGCAGTACTTC. Amino acids: CASSPDRAGLAGNNEQYF.

Ten or more counts support this clonotype. V gene TRBV18 combines with J gene TRBJ2-5; D is unclear. This CDR3 has 12 amino acids. Germline loops: CDR1 KGHSH, CDR2 LQKENI. Trimming took 4 bases from V and 3 from J, leaving 6 bases between them. The CDR3 region is CASSQQKETQYF. The CDR3 region has the DNA TGTGCCAGCTCACAACAAAAAGAGACCCAGTACTTC. The entire variable domain, with the rest obtained from reference TRBV18 and TRBJ2-5, is as follows: NAGVMQNPRHLVRRRGQEARLRCSPMKGHSHVYWYRQLPEEGLKFMVYLQKENIIDESGMPKERFSAEFPKEGPSILRIQQVVRGDSAAYFCASSQQKETQYFGPGTRLLVL.

V is TRBV6-5 and J is TRBJ2-3; D unresolved. Trimming removed 2 bases from V and 6 bases from J, with 9 bases in between. CDR3 length: 13 amino acids. CDR1 and CDR2 (germline): MNHEY, SVGAGI. CDR3 amino acids: CASSYAELDTQYF. The CDR3 DNA reads TGTGCCAGCAGTTACGCGGAGTTGGATACGCAGTATTTT.

This clonotype was seen only once. The chain's CDR3 is CSARAHSGRFPYEQYF. The CDR3, as DNA: TGCAGTGCTAGAGCCCATAGCGGGAGGTTTCCCTACGAGCAGTACTTC. The rearrangement links TRBV20-1 to TRBJ2-7, with 10 positions matching TRBD2. CDR1 is DFQATT and CDR2 is SNEGSKA in the germline V gene (reference sequence). The CDR3 spans 16 residues. V was clipped by 1 base and J by 2 bases; unmatched bases: 8.

This clonotype occurred many times. The chain links TRBV29-1 to TRBJ2-7; TRBD1 matches at 7 bases. The V and J ends lost 6 bases and 2 bases, in that order; junction bases with no gene match: 7. The CDR3 sequence is 13 residues long. Germline V gives CDR1 SQVTM, CDR2 ANQGSEA. This CDR3 is CSVVRGNTYEQYF. In DNA form, the CDR3 reads TGCAGCGTCGTCAGGGGGAACACCTACGAGCAGTACTTC.

This clonotype appeared many times. This sequence joins TRBV19 and TRBJ2-1; 7 bases line up with TRBD1. The length of the CDR3 is 15 residues. V gave up 4 bases and J gave up 5 bases; unmatched junction bases: 8. CDR1 is LNHDA, CDR2 SQIVND, per germline (reference sequence). CDR3 nucleotides: TGTGCCAGTAGTACCATCGGGACAGAGAACAATGAGCAGTTCTTC. This translates into CASSTIGTENNEQFF. Using reference TRBV19 and TRBJ2-1 for the parts outside the CDR3, the full variable domain is DGGITQSPKYLFRKEGQNVTLSCEQNLNHDAMYWYRQDPGQGLRLIYYSQIVNDFQKGDIAEGYSVSREKKESFPLTVTSAQKNPTAFYLCASSTIGTENNEQFFGPGTRLTVL.

This clonotype was seen repeatedly, ten times or more. The J gene is TRBJ1-2, the V gene TRBV20-1; maybe TRBD1 (6 bases). V lost 4 bases and J 8 bases, leaving 20 bases between the germline ends. Per the germline V gene, CDR1 is DFQATT and CDR2 is SNEGSKA (reference sequence). This CDR3 spans 14 amino acids. CDR3 coding DNA: TGCAGTGCTAATGGACAGCCCTACGTCGGAGGCTACACCTTC. Amino acid sequence: CSANGQPYVGGYTF.

The chain carries TRBV3-1 and TRBJ2-3; 10 bases align to TRBD2. CDR3 size: 14 residues. The V and J ends lost 1 base and 12 bases, in that order; junction bases with no gene match: 7. Germline CDR1 and CDR2: LGHDT and YNNKEL (reference sequence). The CDR3 sequence is CASSQGSGGASQYF. The DNA for the CDR3 is TGTGCCAGCAGCCAAGGGAGCGGGGGGGCCTCACAGTATTTT.